Here is one T cell receptor (beta chain) with its context. These data come from a study of molecular identifiers for immune sequencing clone quantification. Overall study: Replicate runs used RNA from around 20,000 or 100,000 naive CD8 cells, which was split five ways into aliquots, and four of those aliquots were then sequenced.

Germline lookup yields CDR1 SEHNR and CDR2 FQNEAQ (reference sequence). The CDR3 is made up of 14 amino acids. The ends were cut back, 1 base at V and 2 bases at J, with 8 bases in the middle. Each CDR3 protein gets one entry after TCRdb re-called the PCR reads with MiXCR. The data show 40,000 to 45,000 distinct CDR3 sequences, 15% to 20% seen once. The gene calls are TRBV7-9 and TRBJ1-1; D might be TRBD1 (6 bases). This receptor was obtained from a human donor in good health. Some libraries in this study had Jurkat cell RNA spiked in. The sample comprised naive CD8+ T cells from blood, with Jurkat cell RNA spiked in. Sample subset: FACS-sorted CD8+CD4-CCR7+CD45RA+ naive T cells. CDR3 sequence (DNA): TGTGCCAGCAGCTTAGGGGGGCCCAACACTGAAGCTTTCTTT. Translation: CASSLGGPNTEAFF.